This T cell receptor (beta chain) was sequenced in a study of memory CD4+ T cells and cytomegalovirus serostatus. Whole-study findings and limits: Suggested: most of the CMV-linked TCR signature lies in CD4+ memory cells.

Worth noting for this clone: Antigen unknown.

Single viable CD3+CD4+CD8-CD45RO+ cells were sorted as the memory CD4+ T cells. Profiled with immunoSEQ multiplex PCR; TCRdb holds only in-frame clones, not every one. Among tens of thousands of clones, over 75% were seen once, and the ten largest hold 0.6% to 0.9%. CDR1 and CDR2 from the germline V gene are SGHTA and FQGNSA. The CDR3 length is 15 residues. V gave up 5 bases and J gave up 3 bases, with 14 bases separating them. The sequencing sample was made of memory CD4+ T cells from blood. This clonotype was sampled from an adult in good health and CMV-seronegative. The chain has TRBV7-2 and TRBJ2-1; D might be TRBD1 (5 bases). DNA for the CDR3: TGTGCCAGCAGCCATCGAAGGGGAAACTACAATGAGCAGTTCTTC. Residues: CASSHRRGNYNEQFF.